These 20 T cell receptor beta chains originate from one sample sequenced in a study of T cell responses to AZD1222 COVID-19 vaccine. The data were produced by immunoSEQ multiplex PCR, yet TCRdb's version contains in-frame clones alone and is incomplete. The data hold around 160,000 clones, with more than 70% observed a single time. The sample here was peripheral blood, taken on day 0 of AZD1222 vaccination. These receptor sequences come from an adult in good health.

This chain uses TRBV4-2 with TRBJ1-2; D not resolved. This CDR3 spans 16 amino acids. Germline V lookup: CDR1 LGHNA, CDR2 YNFKEQ. With 0 bases removed from V and 0 bases from J, the gap between germline ends came to 11 bases. Written as DNA, the CDR3 is TGTGCCAGCAGCCAAGATCTAACGGGAGCTAACTATGGCTACACCTTC. Residues: CASSQDLTGANYGYTF.

The CDR3 bases are TGTGCCAGCAGTCTTGGACGCCCCCAGGGTGAGCAGTTCTTC. This encodes CASSLGRPQGEQFF. J is TRBJ2-1 and V is TRBV27; maybe TRBD1 (5 bases). CDR3 size: 14 residues. The V end lost 5 bases, the J end lost 9 bases, and 17 bases lay between the germline ends. Germline V gene lookup returns CDR1 MNHEY and CDR2 SMNVEV (reference sequence).

The chain recombines TRBV21-1 with TRBJ2-7; TRBD1, the D gene given by the table, was not confirmed from the DNA. TRBV21-1 is recorded as a pseudogene. The CDR3 loop spans 15 amino acids. Here the CDR3 DNA reads TGTGCCAGCAGCAAAGGGACAGGGGGCTGCCACGAGCAGTACTTC. Its protein is CASSKGTGGCHEQYF.

This rearrangement joins TRBV12-5 to TRBJ2-1, with 11 nucleotides matching TRBD1. V lost 6 bases and J lost 6; bases outside the gene matches: 7. CDR1 is LGHNT, CDR2 FRNRAP, per germline. This CDR3 has 15 amino acids. CDR3 amino acids: CASGKGQGAGNEQFF. Written as DNA, the CDR3 is TGTGCTAGTGGCAAAGGACAGGGGGCCGGCAATGAGCAGTTCTTC.

The sample holds a few counts of this clone. The rearrangement links TRBV7-9 to TRBJ1-4; D is unclear. The CDR3 loop spans 14 amino acids. Deletions cut 1 base from V and 6 bases from J, with 9 bases between. The germline V gene encodes CDR1 SEHNR and CDR2 FQNEAQ (reference sequence). CDR3 region: CASSLVGTDEKLFF. The CDR3, as DNA: TGTGCCAGCAGCTTAGTGGGCACTGATGAAAAACTGTTTTTT.

The chain uses TRBV6-5 and TRBJ2-7; tentatively, D is TRBD1 (5 bases). Germline-derived CDR1 and CDR2 are MNHEY and SVGAGI. V was cut by 2 bases and J by 0 bases, with 11 bases left in between. CDR3 length equals 15 residues. CDR3 in DNA: TGTGCCAGCAGTTACGACAGACCGTTCTCCTACGAGCAGTACTTC. It encodes CASSYDRPFSYEQYF.

V is TRBV27 and J is TRBJ1-5; weak D call: TRBD1 (5 bases). The CDR3 length is 16 residues. Per germline, CDR1 MNHEY and CDR2 SMNVEV (reference sequence). Trimming pared 0 bases from V and 2 bases from J, leaving 11 bases between. The CDR3 region is CASSLSSGLGNQPQHF. CDR3 in DNA: TGTGCCAGCAGTTTATCATCAGGGCTAGGCAATCAGCCCCAGCATTTT.

The chain employs TRBV18 and TRBJ1-1; D might be TRBD1 (5 bases). The germline gives CDR1 KGHSH, CDR2 LQKENI. The CDR3 covers 15 residues. V was clipped by 3 bases and J by 5 bases, with 16 bases between them. CDR3 coding DNA: TGTGCCAGCTCACCTGCCGCTGGGGCGAGGACTGAAGCTTTCTTT. Its translation is CASSPAAGARTEAFF.

The chain is built from TRBV2 and TRBJ1-3; TRBD1 agrees at 7 bases. Germline CDR1 reads SNHLY; CDR2 reads FYNNEI. With 6 bases clipped from V and 0 bases from J, the junction kept 8 bases outside the gene matches. There are 16 residues in the CDR3. The CDR3 region is CASSGTANFSGNTIYF. DNA of the CDR3: TGTGCCAGCAGCGGGACAGCAAATTTCTCTGGAAACACCATATATTTT.

The V call is TRBV4-3, the J call TRBJ2-1; TRBD2 aligns across 10 bases. Germline assignment: CDR1 LGHNA and CDR2 YSLEER. The CDR3 is 17 amino acids. V trimming: 6 bases; J trimming: 1 base; junction bases outside the gene matches: 9. DNA for the CDR3: TGCGCCAGCAGTCCAATCTTTAGCGGGGGGTCCTACAATGAGCAGTTCTTC. Translation gives CASSPIFSGGSYNEQFF.

This sequence joins TRBV5-1 and TRBJ2-7, with D unclear. The V end lost 1 base, the J end lost 5 bases, and 19 bases lay between the germline ends. The CDR3 runs to 16 residues. CDR1 and CDR2 from the germline V gene are SGHRS and YFSETQ. In DNA form, the CDR3 reads TGCGCCAGCAGCTTGATTGGAGTGCAGGCTGGCGACGAGCAGTACTTC. As protein: CASSLIGVQAGDEQYF.

The CDR3 sequence is CASSLSPVRSSGNTIYF. CDR3 bases: TGTGCCAGCAGCTTATCCCCGGTACGGAGCTCTGGAAACACCATATATTTT. The chain has TRBV7-6 and TRBJ1-3; no firm D call. This CDR3 is 17 amino acids long. Germline loops: CDR1 SGHVS, CDR2 FNYEAQ. The V and J ends lost 2 bases and 0 bases respectively, with 14 bases between them.

The chain joins TRBV18 to TRBJ1-2; D might be TRBD1 (6 bases). The CDR3 totals 13 residues. Germline loops: CDR1 KGHSH, CDR2 LQKENI. Between the trimmed V and J ends, which lost 5 bases and 8 bases, there was a span of 15 bases. Here the CDR3 DNA reads TGTGCCAGCTCATCGCAGGGGAATCAAGGCTACACCTTC. Its translation is CASSSQGNQGYTF.

The gene calls are TRBV6-5 and TRBJ1-4; D perhaps matches TRBD1 (6 bases). The CDR3 sequence is 14 residues long. The V end lost 8 bases, the J end lost 6 bases, and 16 bases lay between the germline ends. Germline CDR1 MNHEY, CDR2 SVGAGI. The CDR3 coding sequence is TGTGCCAGCGCATTGACAGGCCTCGATGAAAAACTGTTTTTT. It yields the protein CASALTGLDEKLFF.

The chain combines TRBV6-2 or TRBV6-3 with TRBJ1-5; D call uncertain. The CDR3 loop spans 15 amino acids. CDR1 and CDR2 (germline): MNHEY, SVGEGT. Trimming took off 2 bases at V and 1 base at J, with 9 bases between the two ends. The CDR3 reads CASSYGPGSNQPQHF. DNA for the CDR3: TGTGCCAGCAGTTACGGGCCGGGGAGCAATCAGCCCCAGCATTTT.

The V call is TRBV7-9, the J call TRBJ2-7; D unclear. The germline gives CDR1 SEHNR, CDR2 FQNEAQ (reference sequence). V was trimmed by 11 bases and J by 7 bases, leaving 33 bases between them. The CDR3 has 17 amino acids. The CDR3 coding sequence is TGTGCCTCCACTTCGGCAGAAAGGGAAGTCTTAGATGGGGAGCAGTACTTC. Amino acids: CASTSAEREVLDGEQYF.

This rearrangement joins TRBV4-3 to TRBJ1-2; D remains ambiguous. The CDR3 extends over 14 amino acids. The ends were cut back, 0 bases at V and 7 bases at J, with 12 bases in the middle. Germline values: CDR1 LGHNA, CDR2 YSLEER. The CDR3 loop is CASSQDPKTGGYTF. CDR3 coding DNA: TGCGCCAGCAGCCAAGATCCCAAGACGGGTGGCTACACCTTC.

This clone was picked up one time. The chain has TRBV5-6 and TRBJ2-7, with D hard to call. The V gene's germline CDR1 is SGHDT and CDR2 YYEEEE. V lost 2 bases and J lost 2, with 8 bases in between. The CDR3 runs to 13 residues. CDR3 in amino acids: CASSFQITYEQYF. CDR3 in DNA: TGTGCCAGCAGCTTCCAGATCACCTACGAGCAGTACTTC.

This chain links TRBV5-1 with TRBJ2-5; D not resolved. The CDR3 length is 15 residues. In germline, CDR1 is SGHRS, CDR2 YFSETQ. V was trimmed by 0 bases and J by 1 base, leaving 10 bases between them. The CDR3 loop reads CASSLVPGSQETQYF. CDR3 nucleotide sequence: TGCGCCAGCAGCTTGGTACCAGGCTCCCAAGAGACCCAGTACTTC.

V is TRBV28 and J is TRBJ1-2; D unclear. V lost 5 bases and J 4 bases, leaving 17 bases between the germline ends. The CDR3 consists of 15 residues. CDR1 is MDHEN and CDR2 is SYDVKM in the germline V gene. CDR3 sequence: CASSPVVGISYGYTF. CDR3 in DNA: TGTGCCAGCAGTCCAGTAGTAGGGATATCCTATGGCTACACCTTC.